The clone carrying this TCR beta chain turned up a few times. These data come from a study of blood T cell repertoires in COVID-19. Clones were sequenced by immunoSEQ multiplex PCR, and TCRdb holds only the in-frame ones, with some missing. Altogether over 200,000 clones are present, roughly nine tenths being singletons, with the ten largest covering approximately 2.8%. V shed 4 bases and J shed 0 bases, with 12 bases lying between them. Per the germline V gene, CDR1 is SGHRS and CDR2 is YFSETQ. The CDR3 has 15 residues. This receptor was identified in a woman between 50 and 59 years old in a cohort exposed to, infected with or recovered from COVID-19 (not recorded which). The rearrangement links TRBV5-1 to TRBJ2-3; D might be TRBD1 (5 bases). The sequenced sample consisted of PBMCs or T cells enriched from blood (not recorded which). The CDR3 loop is CASSLGALSTDTQYF. The CDR3 nucleotides read TGCGCCAGCAGCCTTGGGGCGCTTAGCACAGATACGCAGTATTTT.